The rows below give T cell receptor beta chains drawn from one sample of a study of blood T cells in healthy people across ages. TCRdb reanalysed the 5' RACE reads using MiXCR and keeps one entry per CDR3 protein. The sample has approximately 960,000 distinct CDR3 sequences, roughly 29% seen once. These data were also filed under a second study, of T cells of mothers and their children.

The sequenced sample was blood. These TCRs come from a woman in her 40s in good health. Each CDR3 is given with its conserved first and last residue. The order of the fields is V gene, J gene, D gene, clone size, CDR3 DNA, CDR3 protein. The D gene is left open where the match is weak. Not every row has a clone size; where given, it reads once, few, many or a size class.

TRBV5-1	TRBJ2-4	-	-	TGCGCCAGCAGCTTGGTCGGGGTCTTAGCCAAAAACATTCAGTACTTC	CASSLVGVLAKNIQYF
TRBV27	TRBJ2-1	-	-	TGTGCCAGCAGTTTATTTGGCCCCAGGATGGATTACAATGAGCAGTTCTTC	CASSLFGPRMDYNEQFF
TRBV5-1	TRBJ2-5	TRBD2	-	TGCGCCAGCAGCTTGGGACTAGCGGGGTACGGCATAGAGACCCAGTACTTC	CASSLGLAGYGIETQYF
TRBV29-1	TRBJ2-1	TRBD1	-	TGCAGCGTTGTTCGCGGACAGGGCTTTTCCAGTGAGCAGTTCTTC	CSVVRGQGFSSEQFF
TRBV9	TRBJ1-2	-	few	TGTGCCAGCAGCGTAGCGGGGTCCTCCGACTATGGCTACACCTTC	CASSVAGSSDYGYTF
TRBV5-1	TRBJ2-7	TRBD2	-	TGCGCCAGCAGCTTGGATCTAGCGGGGGCCCACTCCTACGAGCAGTACTTC	CASSLDLAGAHSYEQYF
TRBV11-2	TRBJ2-1	-	-	TGTGCCAGCAGCTCCCCGACAGCGGAGGGATACAATGAGCAGTTCTTC	CASSSPTAEGYNEQFF
TRBV29-1	TRBJ1-5	-	-	TGCGGCGCTGGAGAGGCCAGCAATCAGCCCCAGCATTTT	CGAGEASNQPQHF
TRBV7-9	TRBJ2-7	-	many	TGTGCCAGCAGCTTATCACAGGCGAGCTCCTACGAGCAGTACTTC	CASSLSQASSYEQYF
TRBV5-1	TRBJ1-2	-	many	TGCGCCAGCAGCTTGCTGGACGGGAACTATGGCTACACCTTC	CASSLLDGNYGYTF
TRBV20-1	TRBJ1-5	TRBD1	-	TGCAGCCTGACAGGGCCGAGCTTAAGTCAGCCCCAGCATTTT	CSLTGPSLSQPQHF
TRBV9	TRBJ2-2	-	-	TGTGCCAGCAGCCAAGGACAGCCACTGAACACCGGGGAGCTGTTTTTT	CASSQGQPLNTGELFF
TRBV7-2	TRBJ2-7	-	-	TGTGCCAGCAGCTTGAATGCTCCAGAGCAGTACTTC	CASSLNAPEQYF
TRBV3-1	TRBJ2-4	TRBD2	-	TGTGCCAGCAGACCCACGGGGGGAGCCAAAAACATTCAGTACTTC	CASRPTGGAKNIQYF
TRBV5-1	TRBJ2-4	TRBD2	many	TGCGCCAGCAGCTTGGCGATTAGCGGGGCGGACATTCAGTACTTC	CASSLAISGADIQYF
TRBV15	TRBJ1-5	-	-	TGTGCCACCAGCAGAGCGGCACAGGAATATCAGCCCCAGCATTTT	CATSRAAQEYQPQHF
TRBV12-3/TRBV12-4	TRBJ2-3	TRBD2	-	TGTGCCAGCAGTTTACTAGCGGGGGGGGTCAGCACAGATACGCAGTATTTT	CASSLLAGGVSTDTQYF
TRBV3-1	TRBJ1-2	-	few	TGTGCCAGCAGCCAGGGTTCTGCGGGTCTTTATGGCTACACCTTC	CASSQGSAGLYGYTF
TRBV7-9	TRBJ1-2	-	few	TGTGCCAGCAGCTTTGCAGGGGTAAATATCTATGGCTACACCTTC	CASSFAGVNIYGYTF
TRBV5-6	TRBJ2-5	TRBD2	-	TGTGCCAGCCACTTCGGGGGGATCATCGGAAATGAGCAGTACTTC	CASHFGGIIGNEQYF
TRBV7-2	TRBJ2-5	TRBD2	many	TGTGCCAGCAGCTTAGCGCTAGCGGGAAACCAAGAGACCCAGTACTTC	CASSLALAGNQETQYF
TRBV27	TRBJ2-2	TRBD1	-	TGTGCCAGCAGTTCCCCCGGACAGGGGAGGAGAGGGGAGCTGTTTTTT	CASSSPGQGRRGELFF
TRBV12-3/TRBV12-4	TRBJ1-2	-	-	TGTGCCAGCAACGATGGGACGAACTATGGCTACACCTTC	CASNDGTNYGYTF
TRBV20-1	TRBJ2-7	-	-	TGCAGTGCTGTTGACGGTGGCGGGTTCTCCTACGAGCAGTACTTC	CSAVDGGGFSYEQYF
TRBV2	TRBJ2-3	-	-	TGTGCCAGCAGTGTGGGGATGGGGGGACCAGATACGCAGTATTTT	CASSVGMGGPDTQYF
TRBV12-3/TRBV12-4	TRBJ2-7	TRBD1	-	TGTGCCAGCAGTCCTAGGGGGACAGGGGGCATGTACGAGCAGTACTTC	CASSPRGTGGMYEQYF
TRBV7-9	TRBJ2-4	-	-	TGTGCCAGCAGCTTAGAATCTACCCAGCAGTACTTC	CASSLESTQQYF
TRBV4-1	TRBJ2-7	-	many	TGCGCCAGCAGCCAAGATGGTCCAGGGAACGAGCAGTACTTC	CASSQDGPGNEQYF